The 11 T cell receptor beta chains below come from one sample, sequenced in a study of T cell responses to AZD1222 COVID-19 vaccine. The protocol was immunoSEQ multiplex PCR, while the TCRdb copy is restricted to in-frame clones and leaves out a portion. Of roughly 140,000 clones listed, roughly 93% are singletons. This sample comprised peripheral blood, obtained after recovery from COVID-19. These receptors came from an adult who had recovered from COVID-19.

Only one count was recorded for this clone. V and J are TRBV18 and TRBJ1-2; 9 nucleotides match TRBD1. CDR3 length equals 16 residues. Germline-derived CDR1 and CDR2 are KGHSH and LQKENI. V lost 3 bases, J lost 6 bases, and 11 bases stayed unmatched. CDR3 amino acids: CASSPGQGPLPNGYTF. The CDR3 DNA reads TGTGCCAGCTCACCTGGACAGGGGCCCCTTCCCAATGGCTACACCTTC.

The rearrangement joins TRBV24-1 to TRBJ2-1, with a possible D match to TRBD2 (6 bases). This CDR3 has 14 residues. Trimming took off 6 bases at V and 5 bases at J, with 13 bases between the two ends. Per the germline V gene, CDR1 is KGHDR and CDR2 is SFDVKD. The chain's CDR3 is CATSPRGGHNEQFF. The CDR3 DNA follows: TGTGCCACCAGTCCGCGGGGTGGACACAATGAGCAGTTCTTC.

The chain links TRBV5-1 to TRBJ2-3; tentatively, D is TRBD2 (6 bases). V was trimmed by 2 bases and J by 1 base, leaving 8 bases between them. The CDR3 extends over 14 amino acids. Germline CDR1 and CDR2: SGHRS and YFSETQ. CDR3 in DNA: TGCGCCAGCAGCTTCCCTAGCGGCACAGATACGCAGTATTTT. It codes for CASSFPSGTDTQYF.

The V gene is TRBV6-1, the J gene TRBJ1-5; possibly TRBD1 for D (5 bases). In germline, CDR1 is MNHNS, CDR2 SASEGT. This CDR3 has 16 amino acids. V lost 0 bases to trimming and J lost 6 bases, with 15 bases between them. The chain's CDR3 is CASSEAGGLASQPQHF. The CDR3 region has the DNA TGTGCCAGCAGTGAAGCGGGGGGACTGGCAAGTCAGCCCCAGCATTTT.

The CDR3 region is CASSRRLAGEEDTQYF. The CDR3 DNA reads TGTGCCAGCAGTCGCCGACTAGCGGGAGAAGAAGATACGCAGTATTTT. The genes are TRBV2 and TRBJ2-3, with TRBD2 matching over 12 bases. This CDR3 is 16 amino acids long. Germline CDR1 SNHLY, CDR2 FYNNEI. V trimming: 5 bases; J trimming: 5 bases; junction bases outside the gene matches: 8.

V usage is TRBV28 and J usage is TRBJ2-7, with 9 bases lining up with TRBD1. The V gene's germline CDR1 is MDHEN and CDR2 SYDVKM. The ends lost 7 bases at V and 0 bases at J; junction bases unmatched: 7. The CDR3 consists of 15 residues. DNA of the CDR3: TGTGCCAGCATCAAGCGGGACAGGGTCTCCTACGAGCAGTACTTC. It is translated as CASIKRDRVSYEQYF.

This chain links TRBV28 with TRBJ2-1, with 7 bases matching TRBD2. This CDR3 spans 17 amino acids. CDR1 and CDR2 from the germline V gene are MDHEN and SYDVKM. Trimming at V came to 4 bases and at J to 1 base, leaving 10 bases not matched to a gene. The CDR3 loop is CASSSLKGLGSYNEQFF. CDR3 bases: TGTGCCAGCAGTTCCCTTAAAGGACTAGGGTCCTACAATGAGCAGTTCTTC.

The genes are TRBV29-1 and TRBJ2-3; D is undetermined. Per the germline V gene, CDR1 is SQVTM and CDR2 is ANQGSEA. Trimming left V 2 bases short and J 2 bases short, with 14 bases between. CDR3 length: 15 residues. CDR3 DNA: TGCAGCGTTGAATCCCCAGGCCGAACCACAGATACGCAGTATTTT. It is translated as CSVESPGRTTDTQYF.

The chain carries TRBV4-1 and TRBJ2-3; D remains unclear. V gave up 2 bases and J gave up 4 bases, with 16 bases separating them. The CDR3 is made up of 16 amino acids. The germline gives CDR1 MGHRA, CDR2 YSYEKL. The CDR3, as DNA: TGCGCCAGCAGCCAAATTAATATGGGGTTCGCAGATACGCAGTATTTT. Translating gives CASSQINMGFADTQYF.

This clone was seen just once. This chain links TRBV5-4 with TRBJ1-3; D possibly corresponds to TRBD1 (5 bases). The CDR3 contains 16 residues. V was shortened by 4 bases and J by 8 bases, with 22 bases between the two germline ends. The V gene's germline CDR1 is SGHNT and CDR2 YYREEE (reference sequence). The CDR3 loop is CASSPSLRQGGDTIYF. As DNA, the CDR3 is TGTGCCAGCAGCCCGTCCCTACGGCAGGGAGGAGACACCATATATTTT.

This clone was picked up one time. This chain uses TRBV11-3 with TRBJ2-7, with D possibly matching TRBD2 (5 bases). V lost 1 base and J 6 bases, leaving 19 bases between the germline ends. Germline V CDR1 and CDR2: SGHNT, YENEEA. This CDR3 is built from 16 residues. The CDR3, as DNA: TGTGCCAGCAGCTTAGTTGGTCGGGGTATCGGGTGCGAGCAGTACTTC. Its translation is CASSLVGRGIGCEQYF.